This T cell receptor beta chain was obtained from a study of cytomegalovirus exposure and HLA in healthy donors. At collection, donors were nominally healthy, but unrecorded immune exposures were probable. Germline-derived CDR1 and CDR2 are LNHNV and YYDKDF (reference sequence). The V end lost 0 bases, the J end lost 6 bases, and 9 bases lay between the germline ends. CDR3 length: 14 amino acids. The PCR employed 60 Vbeta primers together with 13 Jbeta primers. Only in-frame clones appear in the TCRdb table, and some are missing; sequencing was by immunoSEQ multiplex PCR. The data contain under 50,000 clones, roughly 87% of them singletons.

The sequenced material came from PBMCs. This TCR was recovered from a middle-aged woman in good health and CMV-seropositive. The V call is TRBV15, the J call TRBJ2-1; no clear D. As DNA, the CDR3 is TGTGCCACCAGCAGAGACGTCGGAGCCAATGAGCAGTTCTTC. As protein: CATSRDVGANEQFF.